Listed here are 12 T cell receptor beta chains from one sample, sequenced in a study of PD-1 blockade in mismatch repair-deficient tumors. Using immunoSEQ multiplex PCR, the repertoire was profiled, and TCRdb retains in-frame clones only, with some absent. The data hold more than 40,000 clones, with more than 65% observed a single time. The material was peripheral blood, obtained more than 19 weeks after starting pembrolizumab. The receptors come from an adult with mismatch repair-deficient cancer.

The chain combines TRBV19 with TRBJ2-3; D unresolved. Trimming cost V 0 bases and J 6 bases, with 4 bases left between them. This CDR3 contains 12 residues. Germline V lookup: CDR1 LNHDA, CDR2 SQIVND (reference sequence). The CDR3 region has the DNA TGTGCCAGTAGTATAGAGGGCGATACGCAGTATTTT. Protein sequence: CASSIEGDTQYF.

The gene calls are TRBV11-3 and TRBJ2-3, with D possibly matching TRBD1 (5 bases). The ends were cut back, 1 base at V and 5 bases at J, with 19 bases in the middle. CDR1 is SGHNT, CDR2 YENEEA, per germline. The CDR3 is made up of 17 amino acids. As DNA, the CDR3 is TGTGCCAGCAGCTTAGGGGTATCAGTGGGCCAGGGAGATACGCAGTATTTT. This codes for CASSLGVSVGQGDTQYF.

This rearrangement joins TRBV11-3 to TRBJ2-2; D not certain. Deletions cut 5 bases from V and 6 bases from J, with 16 bases between. CDR1 is SGHNT, CDR2 YENEEA, per germline. CDR3 length: 15 amino acids. The CDR3 spells CASSPIRVAPGELFF. The CDR3 DNA follows: TGTGCCAGCAGCCCTATTCGGGTCGCTCCCGGGGAGCTGTTTTTT.

The chain combines TRBV6-5 with TRBJ1-2; 10 bases fit TRBD1. Germline V CDR1 and CDR2: MNHEY, SVGAGI. V was clipped by 0 bases and J by 7 bases; unmatched bases: 5. This CDR3 region has 15 residues. DNA of the CDR3: TGTGCCAGCAGTTACTCCCGGACAGGGGGGTTTGGCTACACCTTC. Protein product: CASSYSRTGGFGYTF.

The V call is TRBV18, the J call TRBJ2-5; TRBD1 matches at 10 bases. The CDR3 sequence is 14 residues long. V shed 3 bases and J 5 bases; nucleotides not matched to a gene: 3. Per germline, CDR1 KGHSH and CDR2 LQKENI. The CDR3 region has the DNA TGTGCCAGCTCACCGACGGGACAGGGGGAGACCCAGTACTTC. Protein: CASSPTGQGETQYF.

The genes are TRBV7-3 and TRBJ1-1; no reliable D call. The V and J ends lost 8 bases and 1 base respectively, with 8 bases between them. Germline lookup yields CDR1 SGHTA and CDR2 FQGTGA. This CDR3 spans 12 amino acids. The CDR3 DNA reads as TGTGCCAGCTCGAACGAGAACACTGAAGCTTTCTTT. The encoded protein is CASSNENTEAFF. The variable domain in full, completed from reference TRBV7-3 and TRBJ1-1, reads GAGVSQTPSNKVTEKGKYVELRCDPISGHTALYWYRQSLGQGPEFLIYFQGTGAADDSGLPNDRFFAVRPEGSVSTLKIQRTERGDSAVYLCASSNENTEAFFGQGTRLTVV.

V usage is TRBV5-4 and J usage is TRBJ2-5; 7 bases fit TRBD1. Germline V lookup: CDR1 SGHNT, CDR2 YYREEE (reference sequence). The CDR3 extends over 15 amino acids. Trimming cost V 4 bases and J 5 bases; bases outside gene matches: 11. Here the CDR3 reads CASSAYRGGPETQYF. CDR3 nucleotides: TGTGCCAGCAGCGCCTACAGGGGTGGGCCGGAGACCCAGTACTTC. The full variable domain, rest sourced from reference TRBV5-4 and TRBJ2-5, is ETGVTQSPTHLIKTRGQQVTLRCSSQSGHNTVSWYQQALGQGPQFIFQYYREEENGRGNFPPRFSGLQFPNYSSELNVNALELDDSALYLCASSAYRGGPETQYFGPGTRLLVL.

This clone showed up just a few times. This chain joins TRBV19 and TRBJ2-7; D gene unclear. The germline V gene has CDR1 LNHDA and CDR2 SQIVND (reference sequence). The ends were cut back, 3 bases at V and 1 base at J, with 10 bases in the middle. The CDR3 extends over 14 amino acids. The CDR3 DNA follows: TGTGCCAGTAGTATGGGATGGGCGTCCTACGAGCAGTACTTC. It is translated as CASSMGWASYEQYF. Full variable domain (rest looked up from reference TRBV19 and TRBJ2-7): DGGITQSPKYLFRKEGQNVTLSCEQNLNHDAMYWYRQDPGQGLRLIYYSQIVNDFQKGDIAEGYSVSREKKESFPLTVTSAQKNPTAFYLCASSMGWASYEQYFGPGTRLTVT.

This clone was counted a few times. The genes are TRBV27 and TRBJ2-7; 7 nucleotides align to TRBD2. The CDR3 is 14 residues long. J lost 4 bases, V lost 7 bases, and 10 bases had no gene match. The germline V gene has CDR1 MNHEY and CDR2 SMNVEV (reference sequence). CDR3 nucleotide sequence: TGTGCCAGCACCACGTTGGCTAGCGGATACGAGCAGTACTTC. This translates into CASTTLASGYEQYF.

Worth noting for this clone: One end of the junction is discordant with germline, which a read error may explain. The CDR3 bases are TGTGCCAGCAGCCTAACCCGTGGCTCCTACAATGAGCAGTTCTTC. It specifies CASSLTRGSYNEQFF. The chain joins TRBV7-3 to TRBJ2-1; D is ambiguous. Germline lookup yields CDR1 SGHTA and CDR2 FQGTGA. This CDR3 has 15 amino acids. The whole variable domain, remainder taken from reference TRBV7-3 and TRBJ2-1, is GAGVSQTPSNKVTEKGKYVELRCDPISGHTALYWYRQSLGQGPEFLIYFQGTGAADDSGLPNDRFFAVRPEGSVSTLKIQRTERGDSAVYLCASSLTRGSYNEQFFGPGTRLTVL.

V usage is TRBV5-4 and J usage is TRBJ2-5, with 9 bases matching TRBD1. V lost 0 bases, J lost 4 bases, and 1 base stayed unmatched. This CDR3 comprises 14 residues. Germline V gene data show CDR1 as SGHNT and CDR2 as YYREEE (reference sequence). The CDR3 here is CASSLGTGVETQYF. Here the CDR3 DNA reads TGTGCCAGCAGCTTGGGGACAGGGGTAGAGACCCAGTACTTC.

The genes are TRBV7-2 and TRBJ1-4, with D possibly being TRBD1 (5 bases). The CDR3 totals 13 residues. Germline CDR1 reads SGHTA; CDR2 reads FQGNSA. Trimming took 4 bases from V and 7 from J, leaving 10 bases between them. CDR3 loop: CASSSQGAEKLFF. The DNA for the CDR3 is TGTGCCAGCAGCTCGCAGGGTGCTGAAAAACTGTTTTTT.